Listed below are T cell receptor beta chains from one sample, sequenced in a study of control samples from healthy donors and cancer patients. Using immunoSEQ multiplex PCR, the repertoire was profiled, and TCRdb retains in-frame clones only, with some absent. Of roughly 130,000 clones in the sample, 85% to 95% were seen once. The sample taken for sequencing was PBMCs. These TCRs come from a man aged 50 to 60 with head and neck cancer. CDR3s include the opening cysteine and the closing phenylalanine or tryptophan. A D gene is named only where the DNA matches it firmly. Clone size is given for some rows only: seen once, a few or many times, or a class if the clone is expanded.

-	TRBV5-1	TRBJ1-1	-	CASRAGGADTEAFF	TGCGCCAGCAGGGCCGGCGGGGCTGACACTGAAGCTTTCTTT
-	TRBV23-1	TRBJ2-6	once	CASSLRCPGVLTF	TGCGCCAGCAGTCTGAGGTGCCCGGGCGTCCTGACTTTC
-	TRBV5-4	TRBJ2-1	-	CASAGVRGTNNEQFF	TGTGCCAGCGCCGGGGTACGCGGGACAAACAATGAGCAGTTCTTC
-	TRBV6-5	TRBJ1-1	-	CATLLMTPRHKAFF	TGTGCCACCCTACTGATGACACCCCGTCATAAAGCTTTCTTT
TRBD1	TRBV27	TRBJ2-3	-	CASTITGTGPLTQYF	TGTGCCAGCACCATAACCGGGACAGGGCCATTGACGCAGTATTTT
-	TRBV7-8	TRBJ2-1	-	CASSPTGTYNEQFF	TGTGCCAGCAGCCCTACAGGGACCTACAATGAGCAGTTCTTC
TRBD2	TRBV3-1/TRBV3-2	TRBJ2-3	-	CATSGGASTDTQYF	TGTGCCACCTCCGGGGGGGCCTCGACAGATACGCAGTATTTT
-	TRBV4-1	TRBJ1-1	-	CASTSLITGNTEAFF	TGCGCCAGCACCAGCCTTATAACAGGGAACACTGAAGCTTTCTTT
TRBD2	TRBV5-4	TRBJ2-3	-	CASSGGLAGPEDTQYF	TGTGCCAGCAGTGGGGGACTAGCGGGGCCGGAAGATACGCAGTATTTT
-	TRBV5-1	TRBJ1-2	-	CASSPRGLSYGYTF	TGCGCCAGCAGCCCCCGAGGTCTTAGCTATGGCTACACCTTC
-	TRBV27	TRBJ1-6	-	CASRPGGRDSPLHF	TGTGCCAGCAGACCTGGGGGGCGCGATTCACCCCTCCACTTT
TRBD2	TRBV3-1/TRBV3-2	TRBJ2-3	-	CASSQGTGGETDTQYF	TGTGCCAGCAGCCAAGGGACGGGGGGAGAAACAGATACGCAGTATTTT
-	TRBV12-3/TRBV12-4	TRBJ1-1	-	CANTWGVNTEAFF	TGTGCCAACACGTGGGGTGTGAACACTGAAGCTTTCTTT
-	TRBV7-9	TRBJ2-3	once	CASSLREDRTDTQYF	TGTGCCAGCAGCTTACGGGAAGATCGCACAGATACGCAGTATTTT
TRBD2	TRBV27	TRBJ2-3	-	CASSLIAGSTDTQYF	TGTGCCAGCAGTTTAATAGCGGGGAGCACAGATACGCAGTATTTT
-	TRBV5-1	TRBJ2-7	-	CASSLSRGTYEQYF	TGCGCCAGCAGCTTGAGCAGGGGAACCTACGAGCAGTACTTC
TRBD2	TRBV3-1/TRBV3-2	TRBJ2-5	-	CASSPRLAGGKETQYF	TGTGCCAGCAGCCCCCGACTAGCGGGGGGCAAAGAGACCCAGTACTTC
TRBD2	TRBV5-1	TRBJ2-7	-	CASSLDPWAGGDEQYF	TGCGCCAGCAGCTTGGATCCCTGGGCGGGGGGAGACGAGCAGTACTTC
-	TRBV30	TRBJ2-1	-	CAWEAEHNEQFF	TGTGCCTGGGAAGCAGAGCACAATGAGCAGTTCTTC
-	TRBV7-2	TRBJ1-5	-	CASSLESNQPQHF	TGTGCCAGCAGCTTAGAGAGCAATCAGCCCCAGCATTTT
-	TRBV7-3	TRBJ1-6	-	CASSSLGRGGDSPLHF	TGTGCCAGCAGCTCCCTCGGACGGGGAGGGGATTCACCCCTCCACTTT
-	TRBV18	TRBJ2-5	-	CASSPPARAETQYF	TGTGCCAGCTCACCACCGGCCAGGGCTGAGACCCAGTACTTC
-	TRBV24-1	TRBJ1-2	-	CATRPGGARWYGYTF	TGTGCCACCAGGCCGGGGGGGGCGCGATGGTATGGCTACACCTTC
-	TRBV5-1	TRBJ2-1	-	CASSLANTMSSYNEQFF	TGCGCCAGCAGCTTGGCCAACACTATGAGCTCCTACAATGAGCAGTTCTTC
-	TRBV7-2	TRBJ2-5	-	CASSSGYPETQYF	TGTGCCAGCAGCTCAGGATACCCAGAGACCCAGTACTTC
-	TRBV5-6	TRBJ2-6	-	CASSSYRAGANVLTF	TGTGCCAGCAGTTCCTACAGGGCTGGGGCCAACGTCCTGACTTTC
-	TRBV5-4	TRBJ2-3	-	CASSYFRASTDTQYF	TGTGCCAGCAGCTACTTCAGGGCTAGCACAGATACGCAGTATTTT
-	TRBV19	TRBJ2-4	-	CASSASQGGIQYF	TGTGCCAGTAGTGCGTCTCAGGGAGGCATTCAGTACTTC
-	TRBV7-8	TRBJ2-2	-	CASSLGSRGTGELFF	TGTGCCAGCAGCTTAGGGTCCAGGGGCACCGGGGAGCTGTTTTTT
-	TRBV30	TRBJ2-3	-	CAWSVRSGALTDTQYF	TGTGCCTGGAGTGTACGAAGCGGAGCTCTCACAGATACGCAGTATTTT
TRBD1	TRBV6-5	TRBJ1-1	-	CASSYDRGREAFF	TGTGCCAGCAGTTACGACAGGGGAAGAGAAGCTTTCTTT
-	TRBV5-5	TRBJ2-6	-	CASSLDSLYSYSGANVLTF	TGTGCCAGCAGCTTGGACAGCCTATACTCCTACTCTGGGGCCAACGTCCTGACTTTC
-	TRBV25-1	TRBJ1-2	-	CASRRGLAYGYTF	TGTGCCAGTCGGCGGGGGTTGGCCTATGGCTACACCTTC
TRBD1	TRBV4-3	TRBJ1-2	once	CASSQAWGQANYGYTF	TGCGCCAGCAGCCAAGCCTGGGGACAGGCAAACTATGGCTACACCTTC
-	TRBV6-5	TRBJ1-1	-	CASSPGRVNTEAFF	TGTGCCAGCAGTCCGGGACGGGTGAACACTGAAGCTTTCTTT
TRBD2	TRBV5-1	TRBJ2-1	-	CASSPSGSSYNEQFF	TGCGCCAGCAGCCCTAGCGGGAGCTCCTACAATGAGCAGTTCTTC
TRBD2	TRBV3-1/TRBV3-2	TRBJ2-5	-	CASSSWTSGDRTQYF	TGTGCCAGCAGCTCTTGGACTAGCGGGGATAGGACCCAGTACTTC
-	TRBV21-1	TRBJ2-1	-	CASSKEKGTSGREDEQFF	TGTGCCAGCAGCAAAGAGAAAGGGACTAGCGGCCGTGAGGATGAGCAGTTCTTC